The 5 T cell receptor beta chains below were found in one sample sequenced in a study of blood T cell repertoires in COVID-19. Profiled with immunoSEQ multiplex PCR; TCRdb holds only in-frame clones, not every one. Of 200,000 to 250,000 clones detected, roughly 90% appear once; the ten largest clones hold around 2.2%. Sequencing used peripheral blood. The receptors were sampled from a woman between 40 and 55 years old who had recovered from COVID-19.

V usage is TRBV28 and J usage is TRBJ1-6; D may be TRBD1 (5 bases). V was clipped by 3 bases and J by 7 bases, with 13 bases between them. Germline V gene lookup returns CDR1 MDHEN and CDR2 SYDVKM. The CDR3 has 15 residues. CDR3 coding DNA: TGTGCCAGCAGTTTGGGTGGACAACCGAATTCACCCCTCCACTTT. Its protein is CASSLGGQPNSPLHF.

This clone appeared a single time. The genes are TRBV25-1 and TRBJ2-3, with a weak D call TRBD1 (6 bases). CDR1 is MGHDK and CDR2 is SYGVNS in the germline V gene. Trimming shortened V by 5 bases and J by 5 bases, and 14 bases separated the two germline ends. The CDR3 is 14 residues long. The CDR3 nucleotides read TGTGCCAGCAGTAGGGCGGACAGTCGAGATACGCAGTATTTT. As protein: CASSRADSRDTQYF.

The genes are TRBV19 and TRBJ2-3, with TRBD2 identical over 8 bases. CDR1 is LNHDA, CDR2 SQIVND, per germline (reference sequence). The CDR3 runs 15 residues. The trim removed 1 base at V and 8 bases at J, leaving 8 bases unmatched. For the CDR3, the DNA is TGTGCCAGTAGTATAGGGTTAGCGGGGCCTAGTACGCAGTATTTT. Amino acid sequence: CASSIGLAGPSTQYF.

The chain couples TRBV18 to TRBJ2-5; 7 bases agree with TRBD2. The CDR3 spans 16 residues. CDR1 KGHSH and CDR2 LQKENI come from the germline V gene. The junction had 8 bases not matched to a gene; V was cut back by 2 bases and J by 2 bases. This CDR3 reads CASSPGSGVLQETQYF. DNA for the CDR3: TGTGCCAGCTCACCAGGAAGCGGGGTACTACAAGAGACCCAGTACTTC.

This clone occurred once. The J gene is TRBJ2-3, the V gene TRBV28; D remains ambiguous. Trimming removed 6 bases at V and 2 bases at J, with 15 bases between. The CDR3 covers 15 residues. Germline V gene lookup returns CDR1 MDHEN and CDR2 SYDVKM. CDR3 in amino acids: CASRIGSQNTDTQYF. The CDR3 DNA follows: TGTGCCAGCAGGATCGGGTCCCAAAACACAGATACGCAGTATTTT. Combining the CDR3 with reference TRBV28 and TRBJ2-3 gives the whole variable domain DVKVTQSSRYLVKRTGEKVFLECVQDMDHENMFWYRQDPGLGLRLIYFSYDVKMKEKGDIPEGYSVSREKKERFSLILESASTNQTSMYLCASRIGSQNTDTQYFGPGTRLTVL.